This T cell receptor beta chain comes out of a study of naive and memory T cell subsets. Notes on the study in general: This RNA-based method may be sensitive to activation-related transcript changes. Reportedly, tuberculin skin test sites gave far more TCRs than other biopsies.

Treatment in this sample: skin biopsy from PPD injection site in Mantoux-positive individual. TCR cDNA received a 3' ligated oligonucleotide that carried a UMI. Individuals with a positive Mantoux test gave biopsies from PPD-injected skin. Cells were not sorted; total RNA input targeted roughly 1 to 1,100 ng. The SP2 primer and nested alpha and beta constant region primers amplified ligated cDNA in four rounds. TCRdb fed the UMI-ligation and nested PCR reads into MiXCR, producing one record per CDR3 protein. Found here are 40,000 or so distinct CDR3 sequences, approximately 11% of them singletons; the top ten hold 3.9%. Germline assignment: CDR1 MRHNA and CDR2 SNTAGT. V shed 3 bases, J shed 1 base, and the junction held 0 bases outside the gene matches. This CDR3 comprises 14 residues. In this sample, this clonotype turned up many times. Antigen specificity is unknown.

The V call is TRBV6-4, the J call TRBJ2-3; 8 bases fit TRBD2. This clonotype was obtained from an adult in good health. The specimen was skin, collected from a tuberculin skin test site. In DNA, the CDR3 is TGTGCCAGCAGTGAGCGGGAGGGCACAGATACGCAGTATTTT. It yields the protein CASSEREGTDTQYF.